This TCR beta chain was profiled in a study of T-cell memory formation after mild COVID-19. Trimming removed 6 bases from V and 1 base from J, with 13 bases in between. Germline CDR1 is DFQATT and CDR2 is SNEGSKA (reference sequence). The CDR3 spans 14 residues. TCRdb recomputed calls from the 5' RACE reads with MiXCR, one row per CDR3 protein. The table has approximately 440,000 distinct CDR3 sequences, around 20% seen once. This sequence was found in an adult woman who had mild COVID-19 (a few samples of this study predate the infection). Cell type and time point are not known. The chain combines TRBV20-1 with TRBJ1-5, with a weak D call TRBD1 (6 bases). The sample comprised PBMCs or a T cell subset sorted from them (not recorded which). CDR3 loop: CSASGQLSNQPQHF. DNA for the CDR3: TGCAGTGCCTCCGGACAGCTCAGCAATCAGCCCCAGCATTTT.